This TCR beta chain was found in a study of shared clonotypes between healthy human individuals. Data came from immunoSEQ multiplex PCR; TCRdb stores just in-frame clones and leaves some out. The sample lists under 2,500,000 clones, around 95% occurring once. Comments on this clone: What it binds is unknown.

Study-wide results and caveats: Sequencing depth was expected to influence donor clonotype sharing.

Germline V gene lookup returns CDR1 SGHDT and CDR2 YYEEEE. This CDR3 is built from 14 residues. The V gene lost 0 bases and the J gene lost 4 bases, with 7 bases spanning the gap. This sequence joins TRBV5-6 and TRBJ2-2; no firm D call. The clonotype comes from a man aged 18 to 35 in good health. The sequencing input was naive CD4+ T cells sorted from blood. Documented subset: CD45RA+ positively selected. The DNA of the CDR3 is TGTGCCAGCAGCTTGGGACACTTCACCGGGGAGCTGTTTTTT. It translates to CASSLGHFTGELFF.